Presented here are 5 T cell receptor beta chains from one specimen sequenced in a study of early T cells in non-severe SARS-CoV-2 infection. Each CDR3 protein gets one entry after TCRdb re-called the 5' RACE reads with MiXCR. The sample includes roughly 35,000 distinct CDR3 sequences, more than 6% of them seen just once. Source material: whole blood. These receptors were obtained from an adult who was a healthcare worker with PCR-confirmed SARS-CoV-2 infection or an uninfected control (not recorded which).

This clonotype is categorized as medium-sized (0.01 to 0.1%). The chain has TRBV20-1 and TRBJ2-5; the D is unclear. The V gene lost 5 bases and the J gene lost 0 bases, with 16 bases spanning the gap. The CDR3 extends over 15 amino acids. The germline V gene has CDR1 DFQATT and CDR2 SNEGSKA (reference sequence). The CDR3 DNA is TGCAGTGCTGACGCCCCGGCGGCGAACCAAGAGACCCAGTACTTC. It specifies CSADAPAANQETQYF.

This clonotype was found a few times. This chain uses TRBV28 with TRBJ2-3; 7 positions match TRBD2. The CDR3 covers 14 residues. The junction had 8 bases not matched to a gene; V was cut back by 6 bases and J by 5 bases. Germline V lookup: CDR1 MDHEN, CDR2 SYDVKM. The CDR3 region has the DNA TGTGCCAGCAGATCAAGCGGGAAGGGAGATACGCAGTATTTT. Translating it yields CASRSSGKGDTQYF.

There are many counts of this clonotype. The rearrangement uses TRBV27 and TRBJ2-7; D may correspond to TRBD1 or TRBD2 (5 bases each). The germline CDR1 and CDR2 sequences are MNHEY and SMNVEV (reference sequence). V was trimmed by 5 bases and J by 1 base, leaving 15 bases between them. CDR3 length equals 15 residues. CDR3 sequence: CASSGPDGASYEQYF. CDR3 nucleotides: TGTGCCAGCAGTGGACCGGACGGGGCGTCCTACGAGCAGTACTTC.

The chain combines TRBV28 with TRBJ1-1; 7 bases are a match to TRBD1. The CDR3 loop spans 17 amino acids. J gave up 0 bases and V 0 bases, and 7 bases lay outside the gene matches. From germline, CDR1 is MDHEN and CDR2 SYDVKM. The CDR3 reads CASSLWAGGGMNTEAFF. The CDR3 DNA reads as TGTGCCAGCAGTTTATGGGCAGGGGGAGGCATGAACACTGAAGCTTTCTTT.

V and J are TRBV28 and TRBJ2-7, with D possibly being TRBD2 (5 bases). The V gene's germline CDR1 is MDHEN and CDR2 SYDVKM. This CDR3 is 14 amino acids long. The V end was cut by 3 bases, the J end by 2 bases, with 11 bases between. DNA for the CDR3: TGTGCCAGCAGTTTTGCGGGTGGGGCCTACGAGCAGTACTTC. Protein product: CASSFAGGAYEQYF.